This record concerns one TCR beta chain sequence. Its target is not known. Germline CDR1 reads SGHDN; CDR2 reads FVKESK. Trimming pared 1 base from V and 10 bases from J, leaving 14 bases between. CDR3 length: 15 residues. Execution of the assay was at deep level. Sequenced by immunoSEQ multiplex PCR; TCRdb stores in-frame clones only, minus some. The top ten clones hold about 0.06% of a sample with around 600,000 clones, almost 97% of them seen once. These data come from a study of shared clonotypes between healthy human individuals. General study findings and limits: With few donors, the genetic and exposure-history diversity represented was limited.

Donors had no recently reported acute infections or vaccinations and were HIV-negative. CD4+ cells were split into CD45RA+ naive and CD45RA-negative memory subsets. V usage is TRBV14 and J usage is TRBJ1-6; tentatively, D is TRBD1 (5 bases). This clonotype was sampled from a young woman in good health. The sequenced sample was naive CD4+ T cells sorted from blood. Subset given: CD45RA+ positively selected. DNA for the CDR3: TGTGCCAGCAGCCAAGTTGGCCAGGGCGAATCACCCCTCCACTTT. Its protein product is CASSQVGQGESPLHF.